A selection of T cell receptor beta chains follows, all from one sample in a study of glioma-infiltrating T cells after dendritic cell vaccination. Only in-frame clones appear in the TCRdb table, and some are missing; sequencing was by immunoSEQ multiplex PCR. The table shows just over 95,000 clones, with around three quarters occurring only once. The starting material was blood, obtained before dendritic cell vaccination. All receptors come from a human donor with glioblastoma. Each CDR3 is given with its conserved first and last residue. A D gene is named only where the DNA matches it firmly. The size of a clone is reported for some rows only, either as once, few or many, or as a class for expanded clones.

d_call	v_call	j_call	clone_size	cdr3_aa	cdr3_nt
NA	TRBV7-8	TRBJ1-5	NA	CASSLFRFNQPQHF	TGTGCCAGCAGCTTATTCAGGTTCAATCAGCCCCAGCATTTT
NA	TRBV29-1	TRBJ1-1	few	CSAISLNTEAFF	TGCAGCGCCATAAGCCTGAACACTGAAGCTTTCTTT
TRBD2	TRBV6-1	TRBJ2-5	NA	CASRGSGTIQETQYF	TGTGCCAGCAGAGGTAGCGGGACTATCCAAGAGACCCAGTACTTC
TRBD1	TRBV29-1	TRBJ1-2	NA	CSANRGPYGYTF	TGCAGCGCTAACAGGGGGCCCTATGGCTACACCTTC
NA	TRBV5-1	TRBJ2-1	NA	CASSPFVGDSSYNEQFF	TGCGCCAGCAGCCCTTTTGTGGGAGATAGCTCCTACAATGAGCAGTTCTTC
NA	TRBV30	TRBJ2-3	NA	CAWSSSADTQYF	TGTGCCTGGAGTTCTTCTGCAGATACGCAGTATTTT
NA	TRBV6-6	TRBJ1-2	NA	CASSPGTSNYGYTF	TGTGCCAGCAGCCCAGGGACATCAAACTATGGCTACACCTTC
NA	TRBV5-6	TRBJ1-1	NA	CASSLRPGDTEAFF	TGTGCCAGCAGCTTGAGGCCAGGTGACACTGAAGCTTTCTTT
NA	TRBV5-4	TRBJ1-1	NA	CASSLWGGTEAFF	TGTGCCAGCAGCTTGTGGGGGGGGACTGAAGCTTTCTTT
TRBD2	TRBV27	TRBJ2-1	NA	CASSTKPGLAGHEQFF	TGTGCCAGCAGTACGAAACCGGGACTAGCGGGCCATGAGCAGTTCTTC
NA	TRBV9	TRBJ1-2	NA	CASSAGGQSNYGYTF	TGTGCCAGCAGCGCCGGGGGGCAGTCTAACTATGGCTACACCTTC
NA	TRBV6-6	TRBJ1-4	few	CASSSGLVEGEKLFF	TGTGCCAGCAGTTCTGGGTTGGTTGAGGGAGAAAAACTGTTTTTT
TRBD1	TRBV19	TRBJ1-5	few	CASSISTGTHQPQHF	TGTGCCAGTAGTATTTCGACAGGGACGCATCAGCCCCAGCATTTT
NA	TRBV19	TRBJ1-1	few	CASSTLSNTEAFF	TGTGCCAGTAGTACCCTCTCGAACACTGAAGCTTTCTTT
TRBD1	TRBV4-1	TRBJ2-7	NA	CASSLLPRSRGPYEQYF	TGCGCCAGCAGCCTCCTCCCCAGGAGCAGGGGGCCCTACGAGCAGTACTTC
NA	TRBV2	TRBJ2-1	NA	CASSEAGVSYNEQFF	TGTGCCAGCAGTGAAGCCGGTGTGTCCTACAATGAGCAGTTCTTC
TRBD2	TRBV18	TRBJ2-1	once	CASSPPSGGHNEQFF	TGTGCCAGCTCACCACCCAGCGGGGGCCACAATGAGCAGTTCTTC
NA	TRBV27	TRBJ2-7	NA	CASSWYVEQYF	TGTGCCAGCAGTTGGTACGTCGAGCAGTACTTC
TRBD1	TRBV2	TRBJ2-7	NA	CASSPDQTGVYEQYF	TGTGCCAGCAGTCCTGACCAAACAGGGGTTTACGAGCAGTACTTC
NA	TRBV7-8	TRBJ1-1	NA	CASSPTGVRTEAFF	TGTGCCAGCAGCCCGACCGGGGTACGCACTGAAGCTTTCTTT
NA	TRBV4-2	TRBJ1-6	few	CASSQGTGLGSSPLHF	TGTGCCAGCAGCCAAGGGACGGGATTGGGGTCCTCACCCCTCCACTTT
TRBD2	TRBV29-1	TRBJ2-3	NA	CSVALAGGTDTQYF	TGCAGCGTTGCCCTAGCGGGAGGCACAGATACGCAGTATTTT
NA	TRBV28	TRBJ1-2	NA	CASTPGWSGYTF	TGTGCCAGCACTCCAGGGTGGAGTGGCTACACCTTC
NA	TRBV27	TRBJ2-1	NA	CASSLDSGHEQFF	TGTGCCAGCAGTCTCGATAGCGGACATGAGCAGTTCTTC
TRBD1	TRBV30	TRBJ1-2	NA	CAWSVSKIGQGFYGYTF	TGTGCCTGGAGTGTCTCCAAGATAGGACAGGGCTTCTATGGCTACACCTTC
NA	TRBV9	TRBJ1-5	NA	CASSAQGLNQPQHF	TGTGCCAGCAGCGCACAGGGCCTCAATCAGCCCCAGCATTTT
NA	TRBV5-1	TRBJ2-1	NA	CASSFAVYNEQFF	TGCGCCAGCAGCTTCGCAGTCTACAATGAGCAGTTCTTC
TRBD2	TRBV18	TRBJ2-2	NA	CASSPIGLAGGRTGELFF	TGTGCCAGCTCACCCATTGGACTAGCGGGAGGTCGGACCGGGGAGCTGTTTTTT
TRBD2	TRBV2	TRBJ2-3	few	CASSEDGRGTDTQYF	TGTGCCAGCAGTGAAGACGGGAGGGGGACAGATACGCAGTATTTT
TRBD1	TRBV19	TRBJ1-1	NA	CASSRQGRGDTEAFF	TGTGCCAGTAGTAGACAGGGTAGGGGGGACACTGAAGCTTTCTTT
NA	TRBV5-4	TRBJ2-7	NA	CASSHIDRSYEQYF	TGTGCCAGCAGCCATATTGACAGGTCCTACGAGCAGTACTTC
NA	TRBV29-1	TRBJ1-2	NA	CSVGEDGYTF	TGCAGCGTCGGGGAGGATGGCTACACCTTC
TRBD2	TRBV6-5	TRBJ2-3	NA	CAILNSGGSTDTQYF	TGTGCCATCCTGAATAGCGGGGGGTCCACAGATACGCAGTATTTT
TRBD1	TRBV9	TRBJ1-4	NA	CASSYRGTGGEKLFF	TGTGCCAGCAGCTACCGTGGGACAGGCGGTGAAAAACTGTTTTTT
NA	TRBV19	TRBJ1-1	NA	CASKDTHGNTEAFF	TGTGCCAGTAAGGACACCCACGGGAACACTGAAGCTTTCTTT
NA	TRBV28	TRBJ1-2	NA	CASSRGRRNYGYTF	TGTGCCAGCAGCAGGGGACGGAGAAACTATGGCTACACCTTC
NA	TRBV28	TRBJ1-2	NA	CASSSLGHSKGYTF	TGTGCCAGCAGTTCCCTCGGACACTCTAAAGGCTACACCTTC
NA	TRBV29-1	TRBJ2-5	NA	CSVGYPRETQYF	TGCAGCGTTGGTTACCCGAGGGAGACCCAGTACTTC
NA	TRBV5-1	TRBJ1-1	NA	CASSTGMGTEAFF	TGCGCCAGTTCCACGGGGATGGGGACTGAAGCTTTCTTT
NA	TRBV6-1	TRBJ2-5	NA	CASTDHEPQYF	TGTGCCAGCACCGATCATGAGCCCCAGTACTTC
NA	TRBV6-5	TRBJ2-7	NA	CASSYSPRSQYEQYF	TGTGCCAGCAGTTACTCGCCCAGGTCCCAATACGAGCAGTACTTC
TRBD1	TRBV10-3	TRBJ2-7	NA	CAISEGPGGIYEQYF	TGTGCCATCAGTGAGGGGCCAGGGGGTATCTACGAGCAGTACTTC
TRBD1	TRBV5-4	TRBJ1-2	NA	CASSLGQGVSYGYTF	TGTGCCAGCAGCTTGGGGCAGGGGGTGAGCTATGGCTACACCTTC
NA	TRBV5-1	TRBJ2-3	NA	CASSLEDRTSTDTQYF	TGCGCCAGCAGCTTGGAAGACAGAACTAGCACAGATACGCAGTATTTT
TRBD1	TRBV28	TRBJ1-2	NA	CASRLDREDYGYTF	TGTGCCAGCAGGCTCGACAGGGAGGACTATGGCTACACCTTC
TRBD1	TRBV19	TRBJ1-2	few	CASSTRQGEGYTF	TGTGCCAGTAGTACCCGACAGGGGGAGGGCTACACCTTC
NA	TRBV25-1	TRBJ1-6	NA	CASRSPDSPLHF	TGTGCCAGCAGGAGCCCCGATTCACCCCTCCACTTT
TRBD2	TRBV15	TRBJ2-1	NA	CATSRDLRERDNEQFF	TGTGCCACCAGCAGAGATCTGCGGGAGAGGGACAATGAGCAGTTCTTC
TRBD1	TRBV5-1	TRBJ2-4	NA	CARHTYPRPGQKFKNIQYF	TGCGCCAGACATACCTATCCTCGACCGGGACAGAAGTTTAAAAACATTCAGTACTTC
NA	TRBV18	TRBJ1-3	NA	CASSPSLASSGNTIYF	TGTGCCAGCTCACCGTCGCTCGCGAGCTCTGGAAACACCATATATTTT
NA	TRBV6-1	TRBJ1-5	NA	CASSTQGFSDQPQHF	TGTGCCAGCAGTACCCAGGGATTTTCGGATCAGCCCCAGCATTTT
NA	TRBV4-1	TRBJ1-1	NA	CARSQVGPSTEAFF	TGCGCCCGCAGCCAAGTTGGGCCGAGCACTGAAGCTTTCTTT
NA	TRBV7-9	TRBJ1-4	few	CASSFGVQHEKLFF	TGTGCCAGCAGCTTCGGGGTGCAGCATGAAAAACTGTTTTTT
TRBD1	TRBV2	TRBJ2-7	many	CASKGQIYEQYF	TGTGCCAGCAAGGGACAGATCTACGAGCAGTACTTC